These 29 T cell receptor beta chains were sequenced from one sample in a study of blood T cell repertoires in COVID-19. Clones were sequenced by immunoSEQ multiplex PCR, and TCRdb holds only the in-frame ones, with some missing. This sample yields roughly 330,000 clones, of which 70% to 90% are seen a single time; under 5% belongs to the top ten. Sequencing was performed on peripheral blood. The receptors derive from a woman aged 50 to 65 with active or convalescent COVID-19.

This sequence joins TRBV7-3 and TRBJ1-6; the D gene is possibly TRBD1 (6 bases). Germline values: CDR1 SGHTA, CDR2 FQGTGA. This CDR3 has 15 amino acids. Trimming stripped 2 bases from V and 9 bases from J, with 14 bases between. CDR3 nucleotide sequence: TGTGCCAGCAGCTTAGGGGGGGCGCAAGGTTCACCCCTCCACTTT. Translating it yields CASSLGGAQGSPLHF.

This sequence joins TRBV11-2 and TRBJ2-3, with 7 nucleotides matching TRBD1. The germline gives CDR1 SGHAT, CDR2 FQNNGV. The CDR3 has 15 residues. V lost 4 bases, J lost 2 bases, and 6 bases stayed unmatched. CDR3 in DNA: TGTGCCAGCAGCTCCCGACAGGGCGACACAGATACGCAGTATTTT. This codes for CASSSRQGDTDTQYF.

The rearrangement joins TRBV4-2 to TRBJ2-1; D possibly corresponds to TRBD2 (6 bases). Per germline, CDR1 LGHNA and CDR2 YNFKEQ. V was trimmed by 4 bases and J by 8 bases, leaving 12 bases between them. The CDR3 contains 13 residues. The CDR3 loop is CASSLAGRDEQFF. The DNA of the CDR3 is TGTGCCAGCAGCCTCGCGGGACGTGATGAGCAGTTCTTC.

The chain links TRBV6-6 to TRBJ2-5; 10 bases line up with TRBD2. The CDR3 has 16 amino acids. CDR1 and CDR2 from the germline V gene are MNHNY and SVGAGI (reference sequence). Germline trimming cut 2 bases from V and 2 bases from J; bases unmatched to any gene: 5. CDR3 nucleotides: TGTGCCAGCAGTTACAGCCTAGCGGGAGATCAAGAGACCCAGTACTTC. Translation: CASSYSLAGDQETQYF.

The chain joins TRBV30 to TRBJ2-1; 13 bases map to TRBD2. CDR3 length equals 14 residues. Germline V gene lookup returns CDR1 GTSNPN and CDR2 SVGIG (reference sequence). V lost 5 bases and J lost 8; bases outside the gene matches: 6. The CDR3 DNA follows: TGTGCCTGGGCCGGACTAGCGGGAGTCCATGAGCAGTTCTTC. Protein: CAWAGLAGVHEQFF.

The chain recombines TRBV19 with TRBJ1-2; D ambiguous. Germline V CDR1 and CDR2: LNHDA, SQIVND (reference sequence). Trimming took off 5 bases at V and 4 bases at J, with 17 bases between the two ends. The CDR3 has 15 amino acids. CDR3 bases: TGTGCCAGTAGTCTCGTTGAGGAGACGATCTATGGCTACACCTTC. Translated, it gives CASSLVEETIYGYTF.

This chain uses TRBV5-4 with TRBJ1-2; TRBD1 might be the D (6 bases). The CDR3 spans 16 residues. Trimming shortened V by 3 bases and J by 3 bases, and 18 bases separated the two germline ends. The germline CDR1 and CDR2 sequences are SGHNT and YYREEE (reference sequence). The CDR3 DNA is TGTGCCAGCAGCTCGCCTCACAGGGAGTACGACTATGGCTACACCTTC. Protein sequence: CASSSPHREYDYGYTF.

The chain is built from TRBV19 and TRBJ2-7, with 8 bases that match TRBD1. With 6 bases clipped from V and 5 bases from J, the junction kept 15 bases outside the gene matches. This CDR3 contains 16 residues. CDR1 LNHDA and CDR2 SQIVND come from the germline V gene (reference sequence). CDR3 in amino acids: CASSPGMRQGFHEQYF. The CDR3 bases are TGTGCCAGTAGCCCCGGGATGAGACAGGGGTTCCACGAGCAGTACTTC.

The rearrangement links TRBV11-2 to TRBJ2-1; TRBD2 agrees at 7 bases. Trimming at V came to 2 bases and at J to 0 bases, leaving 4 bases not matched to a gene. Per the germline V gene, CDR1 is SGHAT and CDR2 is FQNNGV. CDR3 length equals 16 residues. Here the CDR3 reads CASSLNSGISYNEQFF. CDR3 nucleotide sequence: TGTGCCAGCAGCTTAAACAGCGGGATCTCCTACAATGAGCAGTTCTTC.

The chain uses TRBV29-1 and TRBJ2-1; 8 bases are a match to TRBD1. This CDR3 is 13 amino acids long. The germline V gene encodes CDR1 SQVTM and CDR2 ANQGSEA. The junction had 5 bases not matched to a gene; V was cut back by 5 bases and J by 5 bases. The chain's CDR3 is CSVTRTGNNEQFF. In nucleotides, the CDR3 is TGCAGCGTTACCCGGACAGGGAACAATGAGCAGTTCTTC.

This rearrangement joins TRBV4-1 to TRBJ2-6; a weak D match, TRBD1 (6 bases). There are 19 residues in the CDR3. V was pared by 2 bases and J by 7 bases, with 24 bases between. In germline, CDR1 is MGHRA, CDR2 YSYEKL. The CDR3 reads CASSQPYRETHLGANVLTF. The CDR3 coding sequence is TGCGCCAGCAGCCAACCCTACAGGGAAACCCATCTGGGAGCCAACGTCCTGACTTTC.

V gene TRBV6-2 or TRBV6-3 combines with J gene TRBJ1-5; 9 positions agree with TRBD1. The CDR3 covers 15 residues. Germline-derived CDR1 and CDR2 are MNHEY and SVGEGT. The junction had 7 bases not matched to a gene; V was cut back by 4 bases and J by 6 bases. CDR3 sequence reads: CASSWGQGTAQPQHF. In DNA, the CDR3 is TGTGCCAGCAGTTGGGGACAGGGTACTGCTCAGCCCCAGCATTTT.

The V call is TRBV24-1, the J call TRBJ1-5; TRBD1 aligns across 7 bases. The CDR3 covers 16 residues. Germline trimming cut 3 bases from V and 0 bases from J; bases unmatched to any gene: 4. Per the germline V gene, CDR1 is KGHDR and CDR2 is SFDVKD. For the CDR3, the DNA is TGTGCCACCAGTGATGGGACAGTTTATAGCAATCAGCCCCAGCATTTT. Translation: CATSDGTVYSNQPQHF.

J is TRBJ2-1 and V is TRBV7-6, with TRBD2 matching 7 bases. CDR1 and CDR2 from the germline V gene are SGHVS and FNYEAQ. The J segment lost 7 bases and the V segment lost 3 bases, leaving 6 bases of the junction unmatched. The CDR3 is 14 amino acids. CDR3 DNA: TGTGCCAGCAGCTTGTGGGGGGGGAGTAATGAGCAGTTCTTC. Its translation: CASSLWGGSNEQFF.

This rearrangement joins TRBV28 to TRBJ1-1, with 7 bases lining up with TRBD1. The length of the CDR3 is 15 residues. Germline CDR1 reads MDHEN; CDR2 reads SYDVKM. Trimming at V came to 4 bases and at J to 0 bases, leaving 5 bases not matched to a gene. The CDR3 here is CASSSGTDMNTEAFF. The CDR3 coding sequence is TGTGCCAGCAGTTCAGGGACAGACATGAACACTGAAGCTTTCTTT.

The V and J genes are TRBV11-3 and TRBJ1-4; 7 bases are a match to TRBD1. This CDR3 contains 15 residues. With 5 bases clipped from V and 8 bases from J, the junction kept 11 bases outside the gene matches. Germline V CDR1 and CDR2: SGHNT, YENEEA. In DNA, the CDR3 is TGTGCCAGCAGCCCACGACAGGGTGGTAGGGAAAAACTGTTTTTT. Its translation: CASSPRQGGREKLFF.

CDR3 DNA: TGTGCCAGCAGTTTCGGGGAGGGGGTTACTGAAGCTTTCTTT. Its protein is CASSFGEGVTEAFF. The J gene is TRBJ1-1, the V gene TRBV28; TRBD1 is a possible D gene (6 bases). V was clipped by 3 bases and J by 5 bases, with 13 bases between them. The CDR3 is 14 amino acids. Germline CDR1 MDHEN, CDR2 SYDVKM.

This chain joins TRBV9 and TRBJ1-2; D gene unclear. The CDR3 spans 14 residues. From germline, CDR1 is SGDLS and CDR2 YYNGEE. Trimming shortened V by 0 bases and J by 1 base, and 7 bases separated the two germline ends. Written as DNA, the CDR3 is TGTGCCAGCAGCGTAGGTGGGAGTAACTATGGCTACACCTTC. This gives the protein CASSVGGSNYGYTF.

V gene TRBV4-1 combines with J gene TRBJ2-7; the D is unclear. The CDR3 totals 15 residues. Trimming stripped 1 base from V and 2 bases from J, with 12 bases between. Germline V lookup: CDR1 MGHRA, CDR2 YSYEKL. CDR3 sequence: CASSQGPIGAYEQYF. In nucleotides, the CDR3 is TGCGCCAGCAGCCAAGGGCCGATCGGAGCCTACGAGCAGTACTTC.

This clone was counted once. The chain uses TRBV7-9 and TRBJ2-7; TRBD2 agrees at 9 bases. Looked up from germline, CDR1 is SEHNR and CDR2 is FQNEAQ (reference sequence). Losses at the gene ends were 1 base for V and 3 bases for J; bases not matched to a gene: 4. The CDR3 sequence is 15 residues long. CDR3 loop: CASSLVASGDYEQYF. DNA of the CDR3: TGTGCCAGCAGCTTAGTCGCTAGCGGGGACTACGAGCAGTACTTC.

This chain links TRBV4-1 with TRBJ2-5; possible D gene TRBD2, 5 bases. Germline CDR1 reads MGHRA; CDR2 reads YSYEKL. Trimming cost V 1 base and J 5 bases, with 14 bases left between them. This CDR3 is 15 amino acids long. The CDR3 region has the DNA TGCGCCAGCAGCCAAGGGCCCGGACTTTCGGAGACCCAGTACTTC. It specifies CASSQGPGLSETQYF.

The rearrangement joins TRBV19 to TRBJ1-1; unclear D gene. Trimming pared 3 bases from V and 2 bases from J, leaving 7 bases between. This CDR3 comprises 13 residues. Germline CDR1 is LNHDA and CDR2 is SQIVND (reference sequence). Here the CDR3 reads CASSMRVNTEAFF. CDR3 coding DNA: TGTGCCAGTAGTATGAGGGTAAACACTGAAGCTTTCTTT.

This CDR3 reads CASSTSGSGYHEQYF. The DNA of the CDR3 is TGTGCCAGCTCGACTAGCGGGAGCGGTTACCACGAGCAGTACTTC. The rearrangement uses TRBV27 and TRBJ2-7; 12 nucleotides align to TRBD2. Germline lookup yields CDR1 MNHEY and CDR2 SMNVEV (reference sequence). This CDR3 has 15 amino acids. V shed 8 bases and J 5 bases; nucleotides not matched to a gene: 10.

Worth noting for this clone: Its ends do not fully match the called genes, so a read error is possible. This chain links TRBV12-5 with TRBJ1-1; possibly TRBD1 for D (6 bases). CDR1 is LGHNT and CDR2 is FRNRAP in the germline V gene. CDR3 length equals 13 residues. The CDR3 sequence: CASGLEGGRALIF. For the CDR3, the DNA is TGTGCTAGTGGTTTAGAGGGGGGGCGCGCCCTGATCTTT.

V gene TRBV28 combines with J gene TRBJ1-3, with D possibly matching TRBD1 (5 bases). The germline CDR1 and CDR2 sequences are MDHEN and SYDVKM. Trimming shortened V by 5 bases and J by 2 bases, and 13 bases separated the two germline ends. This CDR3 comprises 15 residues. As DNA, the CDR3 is TGTGCCAGCAGTCCCCATCGCAGGGCTGGAAACACCATATATTTT. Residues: CASSPHRRAGNTIYF.

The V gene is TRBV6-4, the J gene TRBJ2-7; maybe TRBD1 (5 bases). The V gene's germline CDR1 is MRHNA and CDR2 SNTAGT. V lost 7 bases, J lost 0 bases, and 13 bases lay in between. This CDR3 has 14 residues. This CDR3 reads CASIPGHSSYEQYF. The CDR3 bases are TGTGCCAGCATTCCAGGGCACAGCTCCTACGAGCAGTACTTC.

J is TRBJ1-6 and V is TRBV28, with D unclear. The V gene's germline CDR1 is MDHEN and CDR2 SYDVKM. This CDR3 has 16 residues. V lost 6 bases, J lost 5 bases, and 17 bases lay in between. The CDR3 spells CASSEGARVNNSPLHF. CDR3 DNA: TGTGCCAGCAGCGAGGGAGCGAGGGTTAATAATTCACCCCTCCACTTT.

The CDR3 here is CASSLERTDMNTEAFF. For the CDR3, the DNA is TGCGCCAGCAGCTTGGAGAGGACAGACATGAACACTGAAGCTTTCTTT. V is TRBV5-1 and J is TRBJ1-1; D might be TRBD1 (6 bases). Germline assignment: CDR1 SGHRS and CDR2 YFSETQ. The CDR3 has 16 residues. Trimming took 0 bases from V and 0 from J, leaving 12 bases between them.

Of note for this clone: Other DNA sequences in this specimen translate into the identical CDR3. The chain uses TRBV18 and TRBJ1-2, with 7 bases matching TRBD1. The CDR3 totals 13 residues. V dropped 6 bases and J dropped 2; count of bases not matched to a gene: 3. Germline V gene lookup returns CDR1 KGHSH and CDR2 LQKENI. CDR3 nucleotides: TGTGCCAGCTCCCCGGACAGGAACTATGGCTACACCTTC. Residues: CASSPDRNYGYTF.